One sample yielded the 19 T cell receptor beta chains listed below, sequenced in a study of shared clonotypes between healthy human individuals. Sequenced by immunoSEQ multiplex PCR; TCRdb stores in-frame clones only, minus some. This table holds millions of clones, more than 80% found once. The sequenced sample was naive CD4+ T cells sorted from blood. The subset: CD45RA+ positively selected. The receptors come from a man between 18 and 35 years old in good health.

The rearrangement uses TRBV5-1 and TRBJ2-5; D is unresolved. CDR1 and CDR2 (germline): SGHRS, YFSETQ. This CDR3 region has 14 residues. Trimming stripped 0 bases from V and 3 bases from J, with 9 bases between. CDR3 in amino acids: CASSLVAHKETQYF. In DNA, the CDR3 is TGCGCCAGCAGCTTGGTTGCCCACAAAGAGACCCAGTACTTC.

This sequence joins TRBV18 and TRBJ1-4; TRBD1 matches 7 bases. V was pared by 5 bases and J by 8 bases, with 5 bases of the junction left unmatched. The CDR3 runs 13 residues. CDR1 is KGHSH and CDR2 is LQKENI in the germline V gene. The CDR3 loop reads CASSRGREEKLFF. Here the CDR3 DNA reads TGTGCCAGCTCAAGGGGGCGCGAAGAAAAACTGTTTTTT.

The rearrangement links TRBV6-5 to TRBJ1-1; D is ambiguous. Trimming pared 3 bases from V and 1 base from J, leaving 12 bases between. CDR3 length: 15 amino acids. In germline, CDR1 is MNHEY, CDR2 SVGAGI. CDR3 residues: CASSYFGRPNTEAFF. In DNA form, the CDR3 reads TGTGCCAGCAGTTATTTCGGACGGCCGAACACTGAAGCTTTCTTT.

This chain connects TRBV2 to TRBJ2-2; D perhaps matches TRBD2 (5 bases). CDR1 SNHLY and CDR2 FYNNEI come from the germline V gene. The length of the CDR3 is 12 residues. The V and J ends lost 8 bases and 6 bases respectively, with 10 bases between them. CDR3 nucleotides: TGTGCCAGCGTGCCCGGGGCCGGGGAGCTGTTTTTT. This sequence encodes CASVPGAGELFF.

The CDR3 loop is CAWSRLGGTSGPRDSYNEQFF. CDR3 bases: TGTGCCTGGAGCCGCCTCGGCGGGACTAGCGGGCCCAGGGACTCCTACAATGAGCAGTTCTTC. The V call is TRBV30, the J call TRBJ2-1; TRBD2 matches at 12 bases. The CDR3 spans 21 residues. V lost 3 bases, J lost 0 bases, and 18 bases stayed unmatched. Germline loops: CDR1 GTSNPN, CDR2 SVGIG (reference sequence).

The rearrangement uses TRBV6-1 and TRBJ1-2; 8 bases are a match to TRBD1. Germline V gives CDR1 MNHNS, CDR2 SASEGT. The V gene end was trimmed by 6 bases and the J gene end by 10 bases; junction bases not matched to a gene: 10. This CDR3 is built from 13 residues. This CDR3 is CASSPGQGLDYTF. The CDR3 DNA reads TGTGCCAGCAGCCCAGGACAGGGTCTCGACTACACCTTC.

CDR3 sequence: CATPLTGVSPSGANVLTF. CDR3 DNA sequence: TGTGCCACCCCATTGACGGGCGTCAGCCCATCTGGGGCCAACGTCCTGACTTTC. The chain combines TRBV19 with TRBJ2-6; D gene unclear. Deletions cut 10 bases from V and 1 base from J, with 23 bases between. CDR1 and CDR2 from the germline V gene are LNHDA and SQIVND (reference sequence). The CDR3 spans 18 residues.

There are a few counts of this clone. This chain uses TRBV5-1 with TRBJ2-1; D gene ambiguous. Trimming took 0 bases from V and 4 from J, leaving 11 bases between them. CDR1 and CDR2 from the germline V gene are SGHRS and YFSETQ. The CDR3 has 15 residues. The CDR3 region is CASSLEGERYNEQFF. The CDR3 bases are TGCGCCAGCAGCTTGGAGGGTGAACGGTACAATGAGCAGTTCTTC.

With respect to this clone: Other DNA sequences within the sample encode an identical CDR3. The V call is TRBV9, the J call TRBJ2-3; TRBD2 matches at 11 bases. V lost 0 bases, J lost 4 bases, and 4 bases stayed unmatched. The germline CDR1 and CDR2 sequences are SGDLS and YYNGEE. The CDR3 totals 16 residues. The CDR3 DNA reads TGTGCCAGCAGCGTAGGTAGTAGCGGGGGGGCAGATACGCAGTATTTT. This encodes CASSVGSSGGADTQYF.

V is TRBV5-4 and J is TRBJ2-4, with 7 bases lining up with TRBD1. Trimming at V came to 4 bases and at J to 8 bases, leaving 15 bases not matched to a gene. The CDR3 sequence is 16 residues long. Germline V lookup: CDR1 SGHNT, CDR2 YYREEE (reference sequence). Here the CDR3 reads CASSRSFDRAVDIQYF. The CDR3, as DNA: TGTGCCAGCAGCCGGAGCTTTGACAGGGCCGTGGACATTCAGTACTTC.

This rearrangement joins TRBV4-3 to TRBJ2-7, with 8 bases fitting TRBD1. The length of the CDR3 is 17 residues. Per germline, CDR1 LGHNA and CDR2 YSLEER. V lost 1 base and J lost 0; bases outside the gene matches: 8. The CDR3 sequence is CASSQGSWTGLSYEQYF. CDR3 nucleotide sequence: TGCGCCAGCAGCCAAGGGTCTTGGACAGGGCTCTCCTACGAGCAGTACTTC.

The chain couples TRBV4-1 to TRBJ2-7; D is possibly TRBD1 or TRBD2 (6 bases each). Germline assignment: CDR1 MGHRA and CDR2 YSYEKL. The CDR3 totals 16 residues. Trimming removed 4 bases from V and 5 bases from J, with 21 bases in between. CDR3 loop: CASSPIPRGRFHEQYF. The CDR3 bases are TGCGCCAGCAGCCCCATCCCCCGGGGGCGCTTCCACGAGCAGTACTTC.

V and J are TRBV11-2 and TRBJ1-1; D is unresolved. The CDR3 contains 17 residues. CDR1 SGHAT and CDR2 FQNNGV come from the germline V gene. V shed 8 bases and J shed 1 base, with 23 bases lying between them. Here the CDR3 DNA reads TGTGCCAGCTTTCCCAGGTCATTTTCAAAGAAGAACACTGAAGCTTTCTTT. Translation gives CASFPRSFSKKNTEAFF.

This rearrangement joins TRBV1 to TRBJ2-3; TRBD2, the table's D call, lacks a check against the DNA. TRBV1 is labeled a pseudogene. The CDR3 loop spans 18 amino acids. In DNA, the CDR3 is TGCACCAGCAGCCAACCCCCGGAGGGGGGGGAAGACACAGATACGCAGTATTTT. This codes for CTSSQPPEGGEDTDTQYF.

This chain links TRBV5-1 with TRBJ1-1; the match to TRBD1 covers 7 bases. Germline CDR1 and CDR2: SGHRS and YFSETQ. After removal of 1 base from V and 7 bases from J, the junction contained 4 bases not matched to a gene. This CDR3 spans 13 amino acids. The CDR3 is CASSLSSGGEAFF. CDR3 DNA sequence: TGCGCCAGCAGCTTGTCCTCAGGGGGTGAAGCTTTCTTT.

The chain is built from TRBV27 and TRBJ2-3, with D perhaps matching TRBD1 (5 bases). Germline loops: CDR1 MNHEY, CDR2 SMNVEV (reference sequence). The length of the CDR3 is 16 residues. The germline V and J ends were trimmed by 6 bases and 1 base, with 17 bases remaining between them. CDR3 DNA: TGTGCCAGCAGAATTAACTCGCAGACAGGCACAGATACGCAGTATTTT. Protein: CASRINSQTGTDTQYF.

The CDR3 sequence is CASSSGTGDRGGKLFF. CDR3 in DNA: TGTGCCAGCAGTTCCGGGACAGGGGATCGGGGAGGAAAACTGTTTTTT. The chain has TRBV6-5 and TRBJ1-4, with 10 bases identical to TRBD1. Per the germline V gene, CDR1 is MNHEY and CDR2 is SVGAGI. CDR3 length equals 16 residues. The junction had 12 bases not matched to a gene; V was cut back by 4 bases and J by 10 bases.

J is TRBJ1-1 and V is TRBV6-5; TRBD1 might be the D (6 bases). The V gene's germline CDR1 is MNHEY and CDR2 SVGAGI. The CDR3 consists of 15 residues. Trimming left V 6 bases short and J 0 bases short, with 14 bases between. In nucleotides, the CDR3 is TGTGCCAGCAGACCCAGGGACACCGTGAACACTGAAGCTTTCTTT. Its translation is CASRPRDTVNTEAFF.

The chain uses TRBV5-6 and TRBJ2-5; 11 bases agree with TRBD2. Germline CDR1 and CDR2: SGHDT and YYEEEE. The V segment lost 4 bases and the J segment 2 bases; nucleotides outside the gene matches: 4. This CDR3 contains 15 residues. The CDR3 DNA is TGTGCCAGCAGCGCTGGGACTAGCGGACAAGAGACCCAGTACTTC. It translates to CASSAGTSGQETQYF.